This entry describes one T cell receptor (beta chain). The antigen is not known. Oncomine TCR Beta short-read sequencing was applied to DNA from cultured CD4+ T cells. Each CDR3 protein gets one entry after TCRdb re-called the PCR reads with MiXCR. This table has about 12,000 distinct CDR3 sequences, about 61% appearing once. These data belong to a study of vaccination and CD4 T cells after COVID-19. Whole-study context: Nasal swab PCR detected SARS-CoV-2 in convalescent patients; fewer than 10 had mild disease, one severe. Median time from second vaccine dose to sampling was about 77 days (14 to 241). The control cultures got either a CEFX pool, an HIV-1 Nef pool, or no peptide at all. Findings and caveats of the study: Spike mono-reactive clones accounted for 304 of the 307 vaccine-specific clones found in convalescent patients.

This CDR3 region has 13 residues. Trimming took 2 bases from V and 0 from J, leaving 4 bases between them. The germline gives CDR1 SGHTA, CDR2 FQGNSA. Treatment here: roughly 10-day PBMC culture with coronavirus spike peptide pools or control peptides (ViraFEST assay). V usage is TRBV7-2 and J usage is TRBJ1-1; D is ambiguous. Sequencing used CD4+ T cells from blood, cultured in vitro. This clonotype originated in a human donor who had recovered from COVID-19. CDR3 sequence: CASSLHVNTEAFF. CDR3 DNA sequence: TGTGCCAGCAGCTTACATGTGAACACTGAAGCTTTCTTT.